A selection of T cell receptor beta chains follows, all from one sample in a study of post-analysis software for immune sequencing data. TCRdb analysed the PCR reads with MiXCR anew, one entry per CDR3 protein. The table shows roughly 700,000 distinct CDR3 sequences, with 25% to 30% occurring only once. The material sequenced was blood. The receptors here all came from a girl under 18 with multiple sclerosis. The CDR3 runs from the conserved cysteine through the conserved F or W.

v_call: TRBV5-1; cdr3_aa: CASSPTGTGQQGLAGVRAGELFF
v_call: TRBV2; cdr3_aa: CASSVRQHQETQYF
v_call: TRBV21-1; cdr3_aa: CASSNYGGRGYTF
v_call: TRBV25-1; cdr3_aa: CASSGSLGGNYNEQFF
v_call: TRBV10-3; cdr3_aa: CAIRGTGGFQETQYF
v_call: TRBV12-3/TRBV12-4; cdr3_aa: CASSLGQASDEQFF
v_call: TRBV28; cdr3_aa: CASSPQGQGAKTQYF
v_call: TRBV18; cdr3_aa: CASSPRSTSGYTF
v_call: TRBV14; cdr3_aa: CASSQLGGGAYNEQFF
v_call: TRBV2; cdr3_aa: CAGSEGRVGYTF
v_call: TRBV29-1; cdr3_aa: CSVATGTGVLEQYF
v_call: TRBV5-1; cdr3_aa: CASSRSAKNTYGYTF
v_call: TRBV14; cdr3_aa: CASRASGSDNEQFF
v_call: TRBV28; cdr3_aa: CASSIIAGGNEQFF
v_call: TRBV6-2/TRBV6-3; cdr3_aa: CASGNNRVQETQYF
v_call: TRBV29-1; cdr3_aa: CSVRVTGGDLFGELFF
v_call: TRBV7-9; cdr3_aa: CASSSPEETQYF
v_call: TRBV11-2; cdr3_aa: CASSLGGRGRRVETQYF
v_call: TRBV6-2/TRBV6-3; cdr3_aa: CASSHTSVNIQYF
v_call: TRBV20-1; cdr3_aa: CSAAQHGGVDKNIQYF